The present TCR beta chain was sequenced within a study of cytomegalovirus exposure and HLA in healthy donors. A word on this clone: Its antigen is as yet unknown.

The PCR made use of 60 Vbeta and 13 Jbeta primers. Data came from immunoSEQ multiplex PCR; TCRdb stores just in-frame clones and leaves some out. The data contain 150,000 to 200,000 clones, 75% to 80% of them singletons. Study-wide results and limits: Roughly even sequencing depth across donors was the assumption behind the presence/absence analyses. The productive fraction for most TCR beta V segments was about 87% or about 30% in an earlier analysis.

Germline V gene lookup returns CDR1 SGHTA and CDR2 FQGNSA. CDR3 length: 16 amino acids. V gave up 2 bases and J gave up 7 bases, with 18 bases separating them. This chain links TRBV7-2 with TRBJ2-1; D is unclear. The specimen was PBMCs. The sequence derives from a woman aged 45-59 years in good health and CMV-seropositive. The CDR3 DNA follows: TGTGCCAGCAGCTTACGGATGGTGATTCCGCGGAATGAGCAGTTCTTC. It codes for CASSLRMVIPRNEQFF.